This TCR beta chain was obtained from a study of long-term antiretroviral therapy in people with HIV. Study summary: The earliest samples predate the 2015 immediate-ART recommendation by about a decade.

The CDR3 covers 15 residues. V trimming: 6 bases; J trimming: 7 bases; junction bases outside the gene matches: 7. Germline V gives CDR1 KGHSH, CDR2 LQKENI. Findings and caveats of the study: In HIV, the repertoires covered a tighter span of CDR3 lengths than in controls. Dominance of pre-ART expanded clones persisted, fluctuating and often declining after ART.

For this clone: Its specificity is not known.

At the survey level, the v3.0 immunoSEQ assay was run. The table came from immunoSEQ multiplex PCR; TCRdb's copy has only in-frame clones and leaves some out. The sample records tens of thousands of clones, roughly 93% being singletons. The chain has TRBV18 and TRBJ2-2; 11 bases agree with TRBD1. The sequenced sample was unsorted PBMCs, obtained 7.6 years after starting antiretroviral therapy. This clonotype originated in a woman in her thirties or forties with HIV. CDR3 sequence (DNA): TGTGCCAGCTCCCTCGGACAGGGGGCCAGCGGGGAGCTGTTTTTT. As protein: CASSLGQGASGELFF.